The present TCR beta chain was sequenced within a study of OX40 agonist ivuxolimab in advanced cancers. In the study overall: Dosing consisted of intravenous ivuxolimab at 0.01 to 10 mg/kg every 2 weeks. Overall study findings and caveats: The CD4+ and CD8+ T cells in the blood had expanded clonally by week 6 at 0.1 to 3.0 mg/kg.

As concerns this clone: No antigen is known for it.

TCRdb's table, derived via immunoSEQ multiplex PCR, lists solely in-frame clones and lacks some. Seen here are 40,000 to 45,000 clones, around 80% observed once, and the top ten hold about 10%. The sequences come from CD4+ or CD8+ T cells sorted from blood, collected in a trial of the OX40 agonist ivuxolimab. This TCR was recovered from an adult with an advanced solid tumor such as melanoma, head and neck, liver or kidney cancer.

CDR3 DNA: TGTGCCAGTAACCCTGGGTGGAACACTGAAGCTTTCTTT. Residues: CASNPGWNTEAFF. The chain uses TRBV19 and TRBJ1-1, with D uncertain. In germline, CDR1 is LNHDA, CDR2 SQIVND (reference sequence). Trimming shortened V by 7 bases and J by 1 base, and 10 bases separated the two germline ends. The CDR3 runs 13 residues.